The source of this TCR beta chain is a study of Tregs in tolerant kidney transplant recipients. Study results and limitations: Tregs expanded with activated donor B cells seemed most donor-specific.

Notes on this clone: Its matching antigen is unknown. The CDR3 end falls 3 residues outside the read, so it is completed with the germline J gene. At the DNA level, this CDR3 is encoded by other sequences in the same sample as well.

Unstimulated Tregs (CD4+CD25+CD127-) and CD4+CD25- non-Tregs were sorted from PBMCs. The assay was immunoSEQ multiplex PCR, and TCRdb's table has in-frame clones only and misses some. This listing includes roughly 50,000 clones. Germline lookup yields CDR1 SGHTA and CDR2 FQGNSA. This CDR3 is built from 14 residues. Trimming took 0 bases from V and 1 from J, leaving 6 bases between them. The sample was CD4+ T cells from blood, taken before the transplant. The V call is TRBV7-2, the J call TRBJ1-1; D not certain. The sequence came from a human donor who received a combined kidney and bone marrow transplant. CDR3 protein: CASSLAPGNTEAFF. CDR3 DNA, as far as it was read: TGTGCCAGCAGCTTAGCGCCCGGGAACACTGAA.